These 25 T cell receptor beta chains originate from one sample sequenced in a study of T cell changes during pregnancy in multiple sclerosis (dated by TCRdb to 2018 to 2020). Receptors were amplified or captured by the immunoSEQ multiplex PCR assay. Not all clones reach the TCRdb copy of this immuneACCESS table, which keeps in-frame sequences only. Checked studies attribute under half of the gap to unresolved V genes and leave the rest unexplained. For this sample there are 50,000 to 55,000 clones; about 90% appear just once. Together, the top ten hold less than 0.6% of the sample. The source was CD4+ T cells from peripheral blood mononuclear cells, collected in the third trimester of pregnancy. The receptors derive from a female donor with multiple sclerosis, enrolled in a pregnancy study.

The chain links TRBV6-5 to TRBJ1-2; possibly TRBD1 for D (6 bases). Germline V gene sequence: CDR1 MNHEY, CDR2 SVGAGI. V dropped 5 bases and J dropped 6 bases, with 13 bases sitting between them. The CDR3 runs to 13 residues. The CDR3 nucleotides are TGTGCCAGCAGTCCTACAGGGAGAAATGGCTACACCTTC. This sequence encodes CASSPTGRNGYTF.

The CDR3 is CASSLMGLNTEAFF. The CDR3 bases are TGTGCCAGCAGCTTGATGGGCCTTAACACTGAAGCTTTCTTT. The genes are TRBV5-4 and TRBJ1-1; D gene unclear. The CDR3 is made up of 14 amino acids. With 1 base removed from V and 2 bases from J, the gap between germline ends came to 9 bases. Germline values: CDR1 SGHNT, CDR2 YYREEE (reference sequence).

The J gene is TRBJ2-7, the V gene TRBV5-5; D not certain. The germline gives CDR1 SGHKS, CDR2 YYEKEE (reference sequence). Trimming took off 0 bases at V and 3 bases at J, with 16 bases between the two ends. This CDR3 spans 16 amino acids. The CDR3 is CASSLDLVQSHYEQYF. The CDR3, as DNA: TGTGCCAGCAGCTTGGACCTAGTTCAATCTCACTACGAGCAGTACTTC. Using reference TRBV5-5 and TRBJ2-7 for the parts outside the CDR3, the full variable domain is DAGVTQSPTHLIKTRGQQVTLRCSPISGHKSVSWYQQVLGQGPQFIFQYYEKEERGRGNFPDRFSARQFPNYSSELNVNALLLGDSALYLCASSLDLVQSHYEQYFGPGTRLTVT.

This CDR3 reads CASSTGTSGGADTQYF. DNA for the CDR3: TGTGCCAGCAGCACAGGGACTAGCGGGGGGGCAGATACGCAGTATTTT. The chain couples TRBV7-2 to TRBJ2-3, with 16 bases aligning to TRBD2. With 5 bases clipped from V and 4 bases from J, the junction kept 3 bases outside the gene matches. Germline CDR1 and CDR2: SGHTA and FQGNSA. The CDR3 extends over 16 amino acids.

This sequence joins TRBV6-1 and TRBJ1-6, with 7 bases matching TRBD1. This CDR3 is built from 14 residues. Trimming at V came to 6 bases and at J to 6 bases, leaving 5 bases not matched to a gene. Looked up from germline, CDR1 is MNHNS and CDR2 is SASEGT. DNA for the CDR3: TGTGCCAGCAGAGAACAGGGGCCTAATTCACCCCTCCACTTT. It codes for CASREQGPNSPLHF.

The rearrangement joins TRBV7-3 to TRBJ1-6; no firm D call. V was trimmed by 2 bases and J by 4 bases, leaving 9 bases between them. Per germline, CDR1 SGHTA and CDR2 FQGTGA. The CDR3 spans 15 residues. The CDR3 DNA is TGTGCCAGCAGCTTAGTGGCCGATTATAATTCACCCCTCCACTTT. It specifies CASSLVADYNSPLHF.

The chain has TRBV7-8 and TRBJ1-1; 8 bases agree with TRBD1. There are 15 residues in the CDR3. CDR1 and CDR2 from the germline V gene are SGHVS and FQNEAQ. V was clipped by 1 base and J by 5 bases; unmatched bases: 6. The CDR3 reads CASSLVQGAGTEAFF. The CDR3, as DNA: TGTGCCAGCAGCTTAGTTCAGGGGGCAGGGACTGAAGCTTTCTTT. Combining the CDR3 with reference TRBV7-8 and TRBJ1-1 gives the whole variable domain GAGVSQSPRYKVAKRGQDVALRCDPISGHVSLFWYQQALGQGPEFLTYFQNEAQLDKSGLPSDRFFAERPEGSVSTLKIQRTQQEDSAVYLCASSLVQGAGTEAFFGQGTRLTVV.

This sequence joins TRBV30 and TRBJ1-1; TRBD1 matches at 9 bases. From germline, CDR1 is GTSNPN and CDR2 SVGIG (reference sequence). There are 13 residues in the CDR3. The trim removed 1 base at V and 9 bases at J, leaving 6 bases unmatched. The DNA of the CDR3 is TGTGCCTGGAGTGCCCCGGGACAGGGTAAAGCTTTCTTT. It specifies CAWSAPGQGKAFF. Full variable domain (outside the CDR3, taken from reference TRBV30 and TRBJ1-1): SQTIHQWPATLVQPVGSPLSLECTVEGTSNPNLYWYRQAAGRGLQLLFYSVGIGQISSEVPQNLSASRPQDRQFILSSKKLLLSDSGFYLCAWSAPGQGKAFFGQGTRLTVV.

V and J are TRBV27 and TRBJ2-4; weak D call: TRBD2 (6 bases). V shed 0 bases and J shed 6 bases, with 9 bases lying between them. In germline, CDR1 is MNHEY, CDR2 SMNVEV (reference sequence). The CDR3 length is 14 residues. The CDR3 here is CASSLSGGRNIQYF. The CDR3 bases are TGTGCCAGCAGTTTATCGGGGGGTAGAAACATTCAGTACTTC.

There are a few counts of this clone. This chain links TRBV5-1 with TRBJ2-1; 8 bases are a match to TRBD2. Germline CDR1 is SGHRS and CDR2 is YFSETQ. The CDR3 extends over 15 amino acids. Unmatched junction bases numbered 5, after V lost 6 bases and J lost 0 bases. In DNA, the CDR3 is TGCGCCAGCAACTTAGCGGGGAACTCCTACAATGAGCAGTTCTTC. Protein sequence: CASNLAGNSYNEQFF.

In its sample, this clone was seen a few times. This chain links TRBV2 with TRBJ2-7; D may be TRBD1 (6 bases). V gave up 4 bases and J gave up 2 bases, with 12 bases separating them. The CDR3 is 14 amino acids. Germline values: CDR1 SNHLY, CDR2 FYNNEI. The DNA of the CDR3 is TGTGCCAGCAGTGTCTCAGGGGCGACCTACGAGCAGTACTTC. This translates into CASSVSGATYEQYF.

There are a few counts of this clone. V is TRBV14 and J is TRBJ1-5, with unresolved D. This CDR3 region has 11 residues. CDR1 SGHDN and CDR2 FVKESK come from the germline V gene. The V end lost 0 bases, the J end lost 9 bases, and 3 bases lay between the germline ends. The CDR3 here is CASSQDGPQHF. As DNA, the CDR3 is TGTGCCAGCAGCCAAGACGGGCCCCAGCATTTT.

A single count supports this clone. This chain uses TRBV14 with TRBJ2-7; tentative D call: TRBD2 (5 bases). Germline loops: CDR1 SGHDN, CDR2 FVKESK. The CDR3 has 17 amino acids. The ends were cut back, 1 base at V and 3 bases at J, with 19 bases in the middle. The CDR3 loop is CASSQGLGLADGYEQYF. CDR3 bases: TGTGCCAGCAGCCAAGGGTTAGGGCTAGCTGATGGCTACGAGCAGTACTTC.

The chain couples TRBV9 to TRBJ1-1; tentatively, D is TRBD1 (5 bases). From germline, CDR1 is SGDLS and CDR2 YYNGEE. This CDR3 is 16 amino acids long. The V end lost 0 bases, the J end lost 3 bases, and 15 bases lay between the germline ends. The CDR3 sequence: CASSVGAVGEYTEAFF. The CDR3 DNA follows: TGTGCCAGCAGCGTAGGCGCAGTAGGGGAATACACTGAAGCTTTCTTT.

The V gene is TRBV19, the J gene TRBJ1-6; 8 bases align to TRBD1. Trimming cost V 7 bases and J 10 bases; bases outside gene matches: 12. CDR1 and CDR2 (germline): LNHDA, SQIVND (reference sequence). CDR3 length equals 15 residues. The CDR3 is CASNPGGRFESPLHF. As DNA, the CDR3 is TGTGCCAGTAACCCAGGGGGCAGGTTCGAATCACCCCTCCACTTT.

The chain has TRBV18 and TRBJ1-2, with D possibly TRBD1 on 6 matching bases. The germline V and J ends were trimmed by 3 bases and 4 bases, with 18 bases remaining between them. The CDR3 is 16 residues long. The V gene's germline CDR1 is KGHSH and CDR2 LQKENI. CDR3 residues: CASSPAGVTGPYGYTF. The CDR3 nucleotides are TGTGCCAGCTCACCGGCGGGGGTTACAGGGCCCTATGGCTACACCTTC.

This sequence joins TRBV2 and TRBJ2-7; 14 nucleotides agree with TRBD2. Germline CDR1 SNHLY, CDR2 FYNNEI. The CDR3 extends over 19 amino acids. V dropped 6 bases and J dropped 0; count of bases not matched to a gene: 13. This CDR3 is CASRDPGLAGDSLSYEQYF. CDR3 DNA: TGTGCCAGCAGAGACCCGGGACTAGCGGGGGATTCTCTCTCCTACGAGCAGTACTTC.

The J gene is TRBJ2-6, the V gene TRBV5-5; 10 nucleotides line up with TRBD1. With 10 bases clipped from V and 3 bases from J, the junction kept 10 bases outside the gene matches. Germline V lookup: CDR1 SGHKS, CDR2 YYEKEE (reference sequence). The CDR3 loop spans 16 amino acids. CDR3 sequence (DNA): TGTGCCTCTCAGACAGGGGGCGGAGGTGGGGCCAACGTCCTGACTTTC. It specifies CASQTGGGGGANVLTF. The complete variable domain, with remaining parts taken from reference TRBV5-5 and TRBJ2-6, reads DAGVTQSPTHLIKTRGQQVTLRCSPISGHKSVSWYQQVLGQGPQFIFQYYEKEERGRGNFPDRFSARQFPNYSSELNVNALLLGDSALYLCASQTGGGGGANVLTFGAGSRLTVL.

Comment on this clone: A junction end diverges from the germline sequence, so it may reflect a read error. The genes are TRBV10-3 and TRBJ2-3; TRBD2 matches 13 bases. The CDR3 is 13 residues long. Germline-derived CDR1 and CDR2 are ENHRY and SYGVKD. CDR3 nucleotide sequence: TGTGCCATCAGTCCTGGGACTAGCGGGACCTCAGTATTT. The encoded protein is CAISPGTSGTSVF.

The J gene is TRBJ1-2, the V gene TRBV19; D is possibly TRBD1 (6 bases). There are 13 residues in the CDR3. Trimming left V 4 bases short and J 4 bases short, with 10 bases between. Germline assignment: CDR1 LNHDA and CDR2 SQIVND (reference sequence). As DNA, the CDR3 is TGTGCCAGTAGTACGGGACAAGCCTATGGCTACACCTTC. Protein: CASSTGQAYGYTF.

The gene calls are TRBV30 and TRBJ2-6; 7 positions match TRBD1. The CDR3 sequence is 16 residues long. The junction had 5 bases not matched to a gene; V was cut back by 2 bases and J by 1 base. Germline CDR1 and CDR2: GTSNPN and SVGIG (reference sequence). The DNA of the CDR3 is TGTGCCTGGAGTATAGGGGGCGGTTCTGGGGCCAACGTCCTGACTTTC. This gives the protein CAWSIGGGSGANVLTF.

The chain combines TRBV14 with TRBJ1-4; D not certain. Per germline, CDR1 SGHDN and CDR2 FVKESK. The length of the CDR3 is 15 residues. Trimming stripped 0 bases from V and 8 bases from J, with 13 bases between. DNA of the CDR3: TGTGCCAGCAGCCAAGATCTGAGCGCGGGAGAAAAACTGTTTTTT. Translating gives CASSQDLSAGEKLFF.

The chain uses TRBV6-1 and TRBJ1-6; a weak D match, TRBD1 (5 bases). The V end was cut by 4 bases, the J end by 2 bases, with 12 bases between. Per the germline V gene, CDR1 is MNHNS and CDR2 is SASEGT. This CDR3 is built from 16 residues. The CDR3 region has the DNA TGTGCCAGCAGTGTTTCAGGGTCTGCCTATAATTCACCCCTCCACTTT. Translation: CASSVSGSAYNSPLHF.

This clone turned up a few times. J is TRBJ1-6 and V is TRBV6-1; tentative D call: TRBD1 (5 bases). V gave up 8 bases and J gave up 4 bases, with 15 bases separating them. CDR3 length: 15 amino acids. CDR1 is MNHNS, CDR2 SASEGT, per germline. CDR3 loop: CASGGKEGYNSPLHF. The CDR3 region has the DNA TGTGCCAGCGGAGGGAAAGAGGGGTATAATTCACCCCTCCACTTT.

The gene calls are TRBV7-6 and TRBJ2-1; 13 bases line up with TRBD2. This CDR3 contains 16 residues. The V gene's germline CDR1 is SGHVS and CDR2 FNYEAQ. Trimming removed 4 bases from V and 3 bases from J; junction bases left unmatched: 3. The CDR3 protein is CASSSLAGGIYNEQFF. CDR3 sequence (DNA): TGTGCCAGCAGCTCACTAGCGGGGGGGATCTACAATGAGCAGTTCTTC.